This entry lists 32 T cell receptor beta chains sequenced from one sample in a study of T-cell reconstitution after alpha-beta-depleted transplantation in children. A library of TCRbeta sequences, prepared with unique molecular identifiers, was generated. TCRdb re-analysed the PCR reads in MiXCR, keeping a single row per CDR3 protein. The repertoire includes almost 500,000 distinct CDR3 sequences, approximately 10% of them detected once, and 2% to 2.5% sits in the top ten. The material sequenced was PBMCs, taken before TCRalphabeta/CD19-depleted stem cell transplant. The receptors stem from a child aged 2 to 15 with inherited bone marrow failure, due to receive a stem cell transplant.

This clonotype was detected a few times. The chain uses TRBV12-3 or TRBV12-4 and TRBJ2-7; D is ambiguous. The CDR3 sequence is 13 residues long. V was pared by 5 bases and J by 4 bases, with 12 bases between. CDR3 DNA sequence: TGTGCCAGCAGTCCACCCGGGTTTTACGAGCAGTACTTC. Translating gives CASSPPGFYEQYF.

This clonotype was counted many times. V and J are TRBV27 and TRBJ2-3, with 7 bases fitting TRBD2. Trimming took 4 bases from V and 8 from J; bases not matched to a gene: 9. The V gene's germline CDR1 is MNHEY and CDR2 SMNVEV (reference sequence). The CDR3 sequence is 14 residues long. This CDR3 is CASSSLAPRGTQYF. As DNA, the CDR3 is TGTGCCAGCAGTTCACTAGCGCCCCGCGGTACGCAGTATTTT.

The genes are TRBV12-3 or TRBV12-4 and TRBJ1-3; D gene unclear. The CDR3 runs to 14 residues. Trimming removed 3 bases at V and 4 bases at J, with 10 bases between. As DNA, the CDR3 is TGTGCCAGCAGTTTGGCCTTGGGAGGAAACACCATATATTTT. Translated: CASSLALGGNTIYF.

This clonotype was picked up a small number of times. The chain links TRBV19 to TRBJ2-1; 9 bases map to TRBD2. The CDR3 length is 16 residues. With V trimmed by 1 base and J by 9 bases, 10 bases remained unmatched. Looked up from germline, CDR1 is LNHDA and CDR2 is SQIVND (reference sequence). CDR3 in amino acids: CASSIGAGGGDIEQFF. CDR3 in DNA: TGTGCCAGTAGTATAGGAGCGGGAGGTGGAGATATTGAGCAGTTCTTC.

Comment on this clonotype: A much larger clone sits a single nucleotide away, making a read error possible. Without the conserved terminal phenylalanine or tryptophan, this CDR3 likely stems from a read error. This sequence joins TRBV5-1 and TRBJ2-2; D is unclear. This CDR3 contains 13 residues. Germline loops: CDR1 SGHRS, CDR2 YFSETQ. The germline V and J ends were trimmed by 5 bases and 6 bases, with 11 bases remaining between them. For the CDR3, the DNA is TGCGCCAGCAGGTTCGAAGGAGCCGGGGAGCTGTTTTGT. As protein: CASRFEGAGELFC.

This clonotype occurred many times. The rearrangement uses TRBV4-3 and TRBJ1-2, with 10 bases that match TRBD1. Per germline, CDR1 LGHNA and CDR2 YSLEER. V lost 0 bases to trimming and J lost 4 bases; unmatched junction nucleotides: 2. The CDR3 length is 15 residues. The DNA for the CDR3 is TGCGCCAGCAGCCAAGATGGGACAGGGGTCTATGGCTACACCTTC. Its translation is CASSQDGTGVYGYTF.

This clonotype came up a few times. The rearrangement joins TRBV5-1 to TRBJ2-7, with 8 bases lining up with TRBD1. Germline V gene sequence: CDR1 SGHRS, CDR2 YFSETQ. The junction had 7 bases not matched to a gene; V was cut back by 4 bases and J by 7 bases. The CDR3 covers 13 residues. The CDR3 nucleotides read TGCGCCAGCAGCACCGGGACAGGTGAAGAGCAGTACTTC. Translating it yields CASSTGTGEEQYF.

This clonotype was seen ten or more times. This rearrangement joins TRBV12-3 or TRBV12-4 to TRBJ2-7; D gene uncertain. V was cut by 3 bases and J by 5 bases, with 11 bases left in between. The CDR3 loop spans 13 amino acids. The CDR3 is CASSLRRKNEQYF. The DNA of the CDR3 is TGTGCCAGCAGTTTGAGGCGGAAAAACGAGCAGTACTTC.

The chain links TRBV3-1 to TRBJ2-5, with TRBD2 as a possible D gene (6 bases). V lost 1 base and J 3 bases, leaving 9 bases between the germline ends. CDR1 is LGHDT and CDR2 is YNNKEL in the germline V gene (reference sequence). The CDR3 extends over 14 amino acids. This chain's CDR3 is CASSQGLAKETQYF. CDR3 bases: TGTGCCAGCAGCCAAGGCCTAGCGAAAGAGACCCAGTACTTC.

The table lists this clonotype with many counts. The J gene is TRBJ1-1, the V gene TRBV5-1; unclear D gene. V was shortened by 0 bases and J by 3 bases, with 9 bases between the two germline ends. This CDR3 is 14 amino acids long. Germline CDR1 reads SGHRS; CDR2 reads YFSETQ. The CDR3 DNA is TGCGCCAGCAGCTTGGCGGAGGGTGACACTGAAGCTTTCTTT. Protein product: CASSLAEGDTEAFF.

In its sample, this clonotype was seen many times. V is TRBV15 and J is TRBJ1-5; D unresolved. The V gene's germline CDR1 is LNHNV and CDR2 YYDKDF (reference sequence). Trimming took off 0 bases at V and 5 bases at J, with 20 bases between the two ends. This CDR3 contains 18 residues. CDR3 bases: TGTGCCACCAGCAGAGAGGTCCCACCCCGGGGAGGGCATCAGCCCCAGCATTTT. Protein: CATSREVPPRGGHQPQHF. Combining the CDR3 with reference TRBV15 and TRBJ1-5 gives the whole variable domain DAMVIQNPRYQVTQFGKPVTLSCSQTLNHNVMYWYQQKSSQAPKLLFHYYDKDFNNEADTPDNFQSRRPNTSFCFLDIRSPGLGDTAMYLCATSREVPPRGGHQPQHFGDGTRLSIL.

This clonotype has only one observation. The rearrangement links TRBV2 to TRBJ2-7; 8 bases agree with TRBD1. The CDR3 extends over 14 amino acids. The V and J ends lost 4 bases and 3 bases, in that order; junction bases with no gene match: 5. Germline V CDR1 and CDR2: SNHLY, FYNNEI. The CDR3 sequence: CASSALGQVYEQYF. CDR3 nucleotides: TGTGCCAGCAGTGCCCTGGGACAGGTCTACGAGCAGTACTTC.

V and J are TRBV4-2 and TRBJ2-2; no clear D gene. The germline V gene encodes CDR1 LGHNA and CDR2 YNFKEQ. CDR3 length: 15 residues. The V end lost 1 base, the J end lost 0 bases, and 6 bases lay between the germline ends. The CDR3 coding sequence is TGTGCCAGCAGCCAAGGATCTGCGAACACCGGGGAGCTGTTTTTT. Its protein product is CASSQGSANTGELFF.

Ten or more counts support this clonotype. The chain joins TRBV4-1 to TRBJ1-2, with 9 bases aligning to TRBD1. The CDR3 runs 16 residues. Germline-derived CDR1 and CDR2 are MGHRA and YSYEKL. The V segment lost 2 bases and the J segment 8 bases; nucleotides outside the gene matches: 12. DNA of the CDR3: TGCGCCAGCAGCCAACCTATCAACAGGGGGCTCGGGGGCTACACCTTC. Its translation is CASSQPINRGLGGYTF.

This clonotype was seen ten or more times. The chain carries TRBV5-1 and TRBJ2-3; 7 nucleotides align to TRBD1. The ends lost 3 bases at V and 3 bases at J; junction bases unmatched: 7. The CDR3 has 15 amino acids. CDR1 is SGHRS, CDR2 YFSETQ, per germline. In nucleotides, the CDR3 is TGCGCCAGCAGCTCACAGGGGAGATTTACAGATACGCAGTATTTT. As protein: CASSSQGRFTDTQYF.

This clonotype was counted ten times or more. The V gene is TRBV29-1, the J gene TRBJ2-7; 11 bases are a match to TRBD1. The germline V gene has CDR1 SQVTM and CDR2 ANQGSEA. The CDR3 extends over 13 amino acids. V was pared by 7 bases and J by 2 bases, with 4 bases of the junction left unmatched. CDR3 sequence: CSALGQGAYEQYF. The CDR3 DNA reads TGCAGCGCTCTGGGACAGGGGGCCTACGAGCAGTACTTC.

This clonotype came up many times. This sequence joins TRBV27 and TRBJ1-1; weak D call: TRBD1 (5 bases). Trimming took 8 bases from V and 0 from J, leaving 10 bases between them. Germline V gives CDR1 MNHEY, CDR2 SMNVEV (reference sequence). The CDR3 is 13 amino acids. The CDR3 DNA is TGTGCCAGCGCAGGGACGGTGAACACTGAAGCTTTCTTT. Its protein product is CASAGTVNTEAFF.

Remarks on this clonotype: This sequence may be a read error, since a much larger clone differs from it by one base. This chain connects TRBV20-1 to TRBJ2-1, with D unresolved. The CDR3 is 16 residues long. Looked up from germline, CDR1 is DFQATT and CDR2 is SNEGSKA (reference sequence). For the CDR3, the DNA is TGCTGTGCTAGTCTTAGACATAGCCTGGGCTACGATGAGCAGTTCTTC. Protein product: CCASLRHSLGYDEQFF.

This clonotype appeared many times. Sequence at one end of the junction differs from germline and may be a read error. The J gene is TRBJ2-7, the V gene TRBV7-6; D gene ambiguous. The CDR3 has 11 residues. Germline V lookup: CDR1 SGHVS, CDR2 FNYEAQ. The CDR3 coding sequence is TGTGCCAGCAGCTTAGAGGGCAGCGTGAGCTTC. Translated, it gives CASSLEGSVSF.

This clonotype has at least ten counts. The chain couples TRBV29-1 to TRBJ1-2; D is perhaps TRBD1 (5 bases). CDR1 SQVTM and CDR2 ANQGSEA come from the germline V gene. The ends were cut back, 6 bases at V and 3 bases at J, with 11 bases in the middle. The CDR3 contains 12 residues. For the CDR3, the DNA is TGCAGCGTCGGGGACCCTGACTATGGCTACACCTTC. Translation gives CSVGDPDYGYTF. Complete variable domain (other parts from reference TRBV29-1 and TRBJ1-2): SAVISQKPSRDICQRGTSLTIQCQVDSQVTMMFWYRQQPGQSLTLIATANQGSEATYESGFVIDKFPISRPNLTFSTLTVSNMSPEDSSIYLCSVGDPDYGYTFGSGTRLTVV.

In this sample, this clonotype turned up many times. The chain links TRBV4-3 to TRBJ1-3; no definite D call. From germline, CDR1 is LGHNA and CDR2 YSLEER. This CDR3 is 14 amino acids long. With 4 bases removed from V and 0 bases from J, the gap between germline ends came to 7 bases. The CDR3 DNA is TGCGCCAGCAGCCGAGAGGGCTCTGGAAACACCATATATTTT. This sequence encodes CASSREGSGNTIYF.

This clonotype came up many times. The chain combines TRBV5-1 with TRBJ1-1, with D perhaps matching TRBD1 (6 bases). CDR1 SGHRS and CDR2 YFSETQ come from the germline V gene. V gave up 4 bases and J gave up 5 bases, with 15 bases separating them. This CDR3 contains 14 residues. CDR3 residues: CASSAESQGTEAFF. The CDR3, as DNA: TGCGCCAGCAGCGCCGAGTCCCAGGGGACTGAAGCTTTCTTT. The full variable domain, rest sourced from reference TRBV5-1 and TRBJ1-1, is KAGVTQTPRYLIKTRGQQVTLSCSPISGHRSVSWYQQTPGQGLQFLFEYFSETQRNKGNFPGRFSGRQFSNSRSEMNVSTLELGDSALYLCASSAESQGTEAFFGQGTRLTVV.

This clonotype was detected ten times or more. The rearrangement uses TRBV5-1 and TRBJ2-1; 11 bases are a match to TRBD2. Germline loops: CDR1 SGHRS, CDR2 YFSETQ. V was clipped by 1 base and J by 10 bases; unmatched bases: 10. The CDR3 sequence is 16 residues long. This chain's CDR3 is CASSLQPGLAETEQFF. The CDR3 region has the DNA TGCGCCAGCAGCTTGCAACCGGGACTAGCGGAAACGGAGCAGTTCTTC.

The chain is built from TRBV27 and TRBJ2-2, with a weak D call TRBD1 (6 bases). Looked up from germline, CDR1 is MNHEY and CDR2 is SMNVEV (reference sequence). Trimming shortened V by 3 bases and J by 0 bases, and 14 bases separated the two germline ends. The CDR3 extends over 17 amino acids. CDR3 coding DNA: TGTGCCAGCAGTTTTTGGGGGCTAAGGGCGAACACCGGGGAGCTGTTTTTT. This sequence encodes CASSFWGLRANTGELFF.

In this sample, this clonotype turned up many times. The chain uses TRBV28 and TRBJ2-1; 10 bases are shared with TRBD2. The CDR3 runs to 15 residues. Per germline, CDR1 MDHEN and CDR2 SYDVKM. V trimming: 3 bases; J trimming: 9 bases; junction bases outside the gene matches: 8. The CDR3 region is CASSFLAGGRGEQFF. The CDR3 DNA follows: TGTGCCAGCAGTTTCTTAGCGGGAGGAAGGGGTGAGCAGTTCTTC. The variable domain in full, completed from reference TRBV28 and TRBJ2-1, reads DVKVTQSSRYLVKRTGEKVFLECVQDMDHENMFWYRQDPGLGLRLIYFSYDVKMKEKGDIPEGYSVSREKKERFSLILESASTNQTSMYLCASSFLAGGRGEQFFGPGTRLTVL.

The table lists this clonotype with a few counts. The chain is built from TRBV12-3 or TRBV12-4 and TRBJ2-1; D uncertain. This CDR3 is built from 14 residues. V was trimmed by 3 bases and J by 5 bases, leaving 11 bases between them. DNA for the CDR3: TGTGCCAGCAGTTTGGTGAGCGTCCACAATGAGCAGTTCTTC. Its translation is CASSLVSVHNEQFF.

As to this clonotype: Being one base from a much bigger clone, this may be a read error. CDR3 nucleotides: TGTGCCAACAGCAAAGATAGGGACGGCGGGGAGCTGTTTTTT. This gives the protein CANSKDRDGGELFF. This chain joins TRBV21-1 and TRBJ2-2; the table names TRBD1, a call not compared with the DNA. TRBV21-1 is noted as a pseudogene. This CDR3 is 14 amino acids long.

This clonotype was seen only a few times. The genes are TRBV24-1 and TRBJ2-1; 11 bases align to TRBD2. The length of the CDR3 is 18 residues. The V segment lost 9 bases and the J segment 0 bases; nucleotides outside the gene matches: 12. Germline CDR1 and CDR2: KGHDR and SFDVKD. The CDR3 protein is CATSTSGEPLTSYNEQFF. CDR3 nucleotides: TGTGCCACCTCGACTAGCGGGGAACCTCTTACCTCCTACAATGAGCAGTTCTTC.

This clonotype has a count of ten or more. The chain has TRBV20-1 and TRBJ2-1, with 14 bases that match TRBD2. CDR3 length: 15 residues. The germline V gene has CDR1 DFQATT and CDR2 SNEGSKA (reference sequence). V was clipped by 8 bases and J by 8 bases; unmatched bases: 11. CDR3 DNA: TGCAGTTTCGGGACTAGCGGGAGACCTGGTGATGAGCAGTTCTTC. It codes for CSFGTSGRPGDEQFF.

The chain couples TRBV7-9 to TRBJ1-5, with D uncertain. CDR1 SEHNR and CDR2 FQNEAQ come from the germline V gene (reference sequence). V shed 5 bases and J shed 7 bases, with 9 bases lying between them. The CDR3 contains 12 residues. The CDR3 bases are TGTGCCAGCAGCCAAGGCGGCCAGCCCCAGCATTTT. Translated: CASSQGGQPQHF.

The V and J genes are TRBV30 and TRBJ2-1; tentatively, D is TRBD1 (5 bases). Trimming took 4 bases from V and 0 from J, leaving 13 bases between them. Per germline, CDR1 GTSNPN and CDR2 SVGIG (reference sequence). The CDR3 runs to 15 residues. Here the CDR3 DNA reads TGTGCCTGGACCGGACAATGGCGCTCCTACAATGAGCAGTTCTTC. This gives the protein CAWTGQWRSYNEQFF.

This clonotype has ten or more counts. The V call is TRBV12-3 or TRBV12-4, the J call TRBJ2-3, with 15 bases matching TRBD2. V was clipped by 6 bases and J by 5 bases; unmatched bases: 3. The CDR3 has 15 amino acids. The CDR3 protein is CASRSGLAGGDTQYF. The CDR3 DNA is TGTGCCAGCAGATCGGGACTAGCGGGAGGAGATACGCAGTATTTT.